The rows below give T cell receptor beta chains drawn from one sample of a study of blood T cell repertoires in COVID-19. Repertoires were generated with immunoSEQ multiplex PCR, while TCRdb's copy carries only in-frame clones and drops some. The data show about 190,000 clones, roughly 80% seen once. Specimen: peripheral blood. Every receptor here comes from a man between 45 and 60 years old who had recovered from COVID-19. CDR3s include the opening cysteine and the closing phenylalanine or tryptophan. D genes are given only for firm matches. Not all rows give a size; the values are once, few, many and, for expanded clones, a class.

many,NA,TRBJ1-3,TRBV4-3,TGCGCCAGCAGCCAAGATTTGCCCCGGAGCTCTGGAAACACCATATATTTT,CASSQDLPRSSGNTIYF
NA,NA,TRBJ2-3,TRBV9,TGTGCCAGCAGCGGGCAGGGATTTACAGATACGCAGTATTTT,CASSGQGFTDTQYF
NA,NA,TRBJ1-1,TRBV6-6,TGTGCCAGCAGTTCCCAGTACGCTGAGGACACTGAAGCTTTCTTT,CASSSQYAEDTEAFF
NA,TRBD2,TRBJ2-5,TRBV7-9,TGTGCCAGCGGTGCTAGCGGGAACCAAGAGACCCAGTACTTC,CASGASGNQETQYF
NA,TRBD2,TRBJ2-2,TRBV7-2,TGTGCCAGCAGCTTCTCCGGGACTAGCGTTAGACGGGGCACCGGGGAGCTGTTTTTT,CASSFSGTSVRRGTGELFF
NA,NA,TRBJ2-6,TRBV15,TGTGCCACCAGGGACTTCTCTGGGGCCAACGTCCTGACTTTC,CATRDFSGANVLTF
NA,TRBD1,TRBJ1-1,TRBV6-8,TGTGCCAGCAACCTACGGACAGGGACCACCCTAAAGAACACTGAAGCTTTCTTT,CASNLRTGTTLKNTEAFF
once,NA,TRBJ2-2,TRBV11-2,TGTGCCAGCAGCTTAGTGGCTACCGGGGAGCTGTTTTTT,CASSLVATGELFF
once,NA,TRBJ2-7,TRBV6-5,TGTGCCAGCAGTTTCTCGGGCCAGAGTGGATCCTACGAGCAGTACTTC,CASSFSGQSGSYEQYF
NA,TRBD2,TRBJ2-1,TRBV27,TGTGCCAGCAGTCCACGGGGGGTTCGGCTAGCGGGAAGAGGTTTCAATGAGCAGTTCTTC,CASSPRGVRLAGRGFNEQFF
few,NA,TRBJ1-5,TRBV19,TGTGCCAGTAGTACCTCTTCTCCAGGGGGCAATCAGCCCCAGCATTTT,CASSTSSPGGNQPQHF
NA,NA,TRBJ1-5,TRBV27,TGTGCCAGCAGTTTGTTTGTAAGCAATCAGCCCCAGCATTTT,CASSLFVSNQPQHF
NA,NA,TRBJ2-5,TRBV18,TGTGCCAGCTCACCACTGGGGCAGGGTGAAGAGACCCAGTACTTC,CASSPLGQGEETQYF
NA,TRBD1,TRBJ2-1,TRBV7-8,TGTGCCAGCAGCTCCAGATTCGGGACAGGGACCCGGTCCTACAATGAGCAGTTCTTC,CASSSRFGTGTRSYNEQFF
NA,NA,TRBJ2-2,TRBV12-3/TRBV12-4,TGTGCCAGCAGCCCTACTAGCACCGGGGAGCTGTTTTTT,CASSPTSTGELFF
NA,TRBD2,TRBJ2-1,TRBV5-3,TGTGCCAGAAGCTCCAACCTAGCGGGAGGTACATATGAGCAGTTCTTC,CARSSNLAGGTYEQFF
NA,NA,TRBJ2-7,TRBV5-4,TGTGCCAGCAGCCCCGCTCTTGTGAGCTACGAGCAGTACTTC,CASSPALVSYEQYF
NA,NA,TRBJ2-5,TRBV19,TGTGCCAGTAGTATCGACATAATAGAGACCCAGTACTTC,CASSIDIIETQYF
NA,TRBD2,TRBJ2-1,TRBV19,TGTGCCAGTAGTTGGACTAGCGGGAGGCAATACAATGAGCAGTTCTTC,CASSWTSGRQYNEQFF
NA,NA,TRBJ2-7,TRBV3-1/TRBV3-2,TGTGCCAGCAGCCAGAGGGTTGGTTCCTACGAGCAGTACTTC,CASSQRVGSYEQYF
NA,NA,TRBJ1-4,TRBV6-6,TGTGCCAGCAGAAGGACAACTTCAGATGAAAAACTGTTTTTT,CASRRTTSDEKLFF
many,NA,TRBJ2-2,TRBV28,TGTGCCAGCAGTTCCGGACAGTACACCGGGGAGCTGTTTTTT,CASSSGQYTGELFF
NA,TRBD2,TRBJ2-5,TRBV6-1,TGTGCCAGCAGTGACGGTCGGCGGGGGTCGGAGACCCAGTACTTC,CASSDGRRGSETQYF
NA,NA,TRBJ2-5,TRBV3-1/TRBV3-2,TGTGCCAGCAGCCAGAACAGACAAGAGACCCAGTACTTC,CASSQNRQETQYF
NA,TRBD1,TRBJ1-6,TRBV27,TGTGCCAGCAGTTGGGGTACCGGGACAGGGAACCGTTCACCCCTCCACTTT,CASSWGTGTGNRSPLHF
NA,TRBD1,TRBJ1-3,TRBV24-1,TGTGCCACCAGTGGTGGGGGACAGGGAAAATCTGGAAACACCATATATTTT,CATSGGGQGKSGNTIYF
NA,NA,TRBJ1-5,TRBV27,TGTGCCAGCAGTTTTCTCTATAGCAATCAGCCCCAGCATTTT,CASSFLYSNQPQHF